Reported below is one T cell receptor beta chain. This clonotype was seen many times. There is no known antigen for this receptor. No qualities accompany the bases; no much larger clone lies one base away. The TCR beta CDR3 regions were amplified from RNA transcripts. For the first round of RT-PCR on the TCR CDR3, the HTBI primer set was used together with the Qiagen OneStep RT-PCR kit. Libraries were constructed in a second round of multiplex PCR, after which size selection and purification were carried out. Libraries were sequenced paired-end with 100 bp reads on an Illumina HiSeq2000. As for the original processing: SOAPnuke was used to process the raw data, removing reads that contained adapters or uncalled bases, had a mean Phred below 15, or lacked an exact match to the constant primer or identifier. High-quality paired reads were merged using COPE v1.2.5, and each unique nucleotide sequence was defined as a clonotype. MiTCR v1.1 was used to align the clonotypes against IMGT TRBV, TRBD and TRBJ reference segments. Analysis was restricted to V-J combinations with a frequency above 0.0001, which covered roughly 99% of repertoires. A TCS score was defined as the ratio of F50 (clonal expansion) to E x V (chaos), with BLOSUM62-based TCRdist applied between CDR3 peptides within each V-J. Welch's t-statistics and random forest reduced roughly 540 V-J features to fewer than 15, which were used in a naive Bayes classifier (R e1071). Clones were called with MiXCR by TCRdb after fastp trimmed the public reads at Q25, and only in-frame beta chains were retained. Entries that share a CDR3 protein sequence are merged under the most common genes and DNA. TCRdb's processing, not the study's, gives the V and J calls here. This sample lists about 290,000 distinct CDR3 sequences; roughly 13% were detected once. The top ten hold roughly 7.9% of the sample.

This sample is part of a study of T cells in Graves' hyperthyroidism and ophthalmopathy (dated by TCRdb to about 2019). Concerning the study at large: Peripheral blood samples were taken at initial diagnosis, before any treatment was given. TCR V-J signatures able to tell the groups apart were searched for in a discovery cohort of approximately 95 patients, of whom approximately 40 had Graves' ophthalmopathy and 57 had stable Graves' hyperthyroidism. Prospective prediction of ophthalmopathy was tested in an independent validation cohort consisting of 18 to 20 hyperthyroidism patients and approximately 16 patients who later progressed to ophthalmopathy. The roughly 90 discovery patients were divided at random into training and test sets in a 7:3 ratio. The study also compared thyroid tissue and blood T-cell repertoires from several Graves' hyperthyroidism patients. After sampling, hyperthyroidism patients received methimazole starting at 30 mg daily, and ophthalmopathy patients received high-dose intravenous methylprednisolone. According to the paper, TCR Vbeta CDR3 sequencing was carried out on approximately 140 peripheral blood samples, which came from around 43 ophthalmopathy, 75 to 80 hyperthyroidism and roughly 17 progressor patients. Study-wide findings and limitations: Sample size was not statistically predetermined, and investigators were not blinded to group allocation. In validation, the model predicted progression to ophthalmopathy with approximately 69% sensitivity and about 73% specificity, a median of about 6.7 months before onset. Most expanded thyroid clonotypes (frequency above 0.001) were also found in blood, which suggests that blood repertoires may mirror thyroid immune responses. Ophthalmopathy was separated from stable hyperthyroidism by a 13 V-J signature model, with about 88% sensitivity and 81% to 83% specificity obtained in cross-validation and 80%/75% obtained in testing.

Graves' hyperthyroidism was defined as stable when no progression to ophthalmopathy occurred over 18 months of follow-up. Hyperthyroidism patients were aged 18 to 65 years and newly diagnosed, with disease duration of less than 2 months. Any patient with an uncontrolled infection, another autoimmune disease, pregnancy or lactation was excluded. Diagnoses relied on clinical symptoms, serum thyroxine and TRAb, thyroid ultrasound and orbital computed tomography. Ficoll-Paque density gradient centrifugation was used to isolate PBMCs from approximately 11 ml of fresh peripheral blood. Trizol reagent was used to extract total RNA, and RNA quality was then checked on an Agilent 2100 Bioanalyzer. V lost 6 bases and J lost 7 bases, and the count of bases not matched to a germline gene is 9. CDR1 and CDR2, per the germline V gene (reference sequence), are MNHEY and SMNVEV. The CDR3 contains 15 residues, cysteine and phenylalanine counted. Only the CDR3 region is kept as DNA, spanning 45 bases read in frame from base 1.

The sequenced sample was blood. The rearranged chain carries TRBV27 and TRBJ2-2; TRBD1 fits 9 bases in the junction. This sequence was found in a woman aged 40-49 years with Graves' hyperthyroidism. The CDR3 in this case is CASSRGTGFSGELFF. The sequenced DNA: TGTGCCAGCAGCCGAGGGACAGGGTTTAGCGGGGAGCTGTTTTTT.